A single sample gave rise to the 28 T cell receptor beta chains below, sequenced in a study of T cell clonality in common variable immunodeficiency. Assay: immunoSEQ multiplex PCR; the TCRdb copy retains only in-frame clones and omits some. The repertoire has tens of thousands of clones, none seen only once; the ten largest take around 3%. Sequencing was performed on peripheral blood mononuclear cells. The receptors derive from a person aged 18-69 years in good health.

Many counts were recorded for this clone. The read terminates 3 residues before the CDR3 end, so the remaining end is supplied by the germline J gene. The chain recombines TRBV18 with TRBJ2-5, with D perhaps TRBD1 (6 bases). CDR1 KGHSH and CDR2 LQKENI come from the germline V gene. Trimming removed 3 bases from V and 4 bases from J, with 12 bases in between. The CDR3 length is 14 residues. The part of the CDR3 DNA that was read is TGTGCCAGCTCACCGGCAGGGGATTCAGAGACC. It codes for CASSPAGDSET. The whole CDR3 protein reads CASSPAGDSETQYF. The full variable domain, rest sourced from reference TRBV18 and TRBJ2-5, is NAGVMQNPRHLVRRRGQEARLRCSPMKGHSHVYWYRQLPEEGLKFMVYLQKENIIDESGMPKERFSAEFPKEGPSILRIQQVVRGDSAAYFCASSPAGDSETQYFGPGTRLLVL.

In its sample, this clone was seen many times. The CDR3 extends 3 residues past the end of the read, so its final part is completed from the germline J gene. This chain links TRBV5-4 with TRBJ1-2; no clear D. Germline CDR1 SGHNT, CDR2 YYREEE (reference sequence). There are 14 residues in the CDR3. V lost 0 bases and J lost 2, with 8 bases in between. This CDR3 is CASSLAPQNYGYTF. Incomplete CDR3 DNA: TGTGCCAGCAGCTTGGCCCCACAGAACTATGGC.

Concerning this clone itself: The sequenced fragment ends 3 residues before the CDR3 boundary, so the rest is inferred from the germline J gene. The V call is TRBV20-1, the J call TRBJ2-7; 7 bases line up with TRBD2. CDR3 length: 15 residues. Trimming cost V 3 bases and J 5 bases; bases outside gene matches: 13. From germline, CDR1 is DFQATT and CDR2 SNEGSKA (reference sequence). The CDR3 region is CSARRIRTSLHEQYF. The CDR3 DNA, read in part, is TGCAGTGCTAGGCGCATCCGGACTAGTCTTCACGAG.

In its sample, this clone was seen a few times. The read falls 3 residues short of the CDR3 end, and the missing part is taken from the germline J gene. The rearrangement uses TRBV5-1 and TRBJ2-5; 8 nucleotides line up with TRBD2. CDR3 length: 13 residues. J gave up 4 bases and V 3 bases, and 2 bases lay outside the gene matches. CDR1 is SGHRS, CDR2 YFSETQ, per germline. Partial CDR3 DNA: TGCGCCAGCAGCTGGGCGGGGGGAGAGACC. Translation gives CASSWAGGET. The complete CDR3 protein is CASSWAGGETQYF.

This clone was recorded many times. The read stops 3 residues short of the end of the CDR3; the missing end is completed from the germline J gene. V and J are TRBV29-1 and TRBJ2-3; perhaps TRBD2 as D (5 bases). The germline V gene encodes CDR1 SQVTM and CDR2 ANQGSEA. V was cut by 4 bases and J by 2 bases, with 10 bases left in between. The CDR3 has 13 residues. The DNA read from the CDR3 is TGCAGCGTTGGGGAGCGGCCCACAGATACG. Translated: CSVGERPTDT. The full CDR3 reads CSVGERPTDTQYF.

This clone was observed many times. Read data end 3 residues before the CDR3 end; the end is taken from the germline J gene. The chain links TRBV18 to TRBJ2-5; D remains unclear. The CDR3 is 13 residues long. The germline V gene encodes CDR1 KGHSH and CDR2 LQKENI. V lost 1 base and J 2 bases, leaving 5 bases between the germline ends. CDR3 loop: CASSPRQQETQYF. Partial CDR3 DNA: TGTGCCAGCTCACCACGTCAGCAAGAGACC.

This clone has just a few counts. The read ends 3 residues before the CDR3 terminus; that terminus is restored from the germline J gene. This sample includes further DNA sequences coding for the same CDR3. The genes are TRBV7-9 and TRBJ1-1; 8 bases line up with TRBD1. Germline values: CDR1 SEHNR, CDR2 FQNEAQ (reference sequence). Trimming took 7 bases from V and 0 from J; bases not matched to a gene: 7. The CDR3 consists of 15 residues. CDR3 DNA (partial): TGTGCCAGCACGCGGGGGACAGGCGTGAACACTGAA. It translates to CASTRGTGVNTE. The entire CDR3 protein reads CASTRGTGVNTEAFF.

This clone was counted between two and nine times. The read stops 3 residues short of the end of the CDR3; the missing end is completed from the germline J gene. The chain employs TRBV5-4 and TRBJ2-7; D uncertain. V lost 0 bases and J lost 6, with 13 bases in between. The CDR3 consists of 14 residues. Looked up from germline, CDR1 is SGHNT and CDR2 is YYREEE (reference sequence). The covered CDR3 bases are TGTGCCAGCAGCTTGGGCAGCGACCGGAGCGAG. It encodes CASSLGSDRSE. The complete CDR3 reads CASSLGSDRSEQYF.

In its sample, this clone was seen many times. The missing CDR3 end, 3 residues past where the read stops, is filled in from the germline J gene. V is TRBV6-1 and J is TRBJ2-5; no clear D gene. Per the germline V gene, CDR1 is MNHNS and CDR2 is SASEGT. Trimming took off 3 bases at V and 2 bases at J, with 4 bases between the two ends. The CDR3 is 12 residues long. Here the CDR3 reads CASSDNQETQYF. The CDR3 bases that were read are TGTGCCAGCAGTGACAATCAAGAGACC.

The DNA read from the CDR3 is TGCAGTGCCGGACTAGCGGGAACCACAGATACG. Translating gives CSAGLAGTTDT. The whole CDR3 sequence is CSAGLAGTTDTAFF. The chain is built from TRBV20-1 and TRBJ1-1, with no clear D. The read terminates 3 residues before the CDR3 end, so the remaining end is supplied by the germline J gene. The CDR3 runs to 14 residues. Per the germline V gene, CDR1 is DFQATT and CDR2 is SNEGSKA (reference sequence).

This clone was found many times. CDR3 sequence: CAIGDTNTGELFF. The CDR3 DNA, read in part, is TGTGCCATCGGAGACACGAACACCGGGGAG. The chain carries TRBV10-3 and TRBJ2-2; D call uncertain. The CDR3 goes on 3 residues after the read ends, and that part is filled in from the germline J gene. This CDR3 has 13 amino acids. Trimming cost V 8 bases and J 0 bases, with 7 bases left between them. From germline, CDR1 is ENHRY and CDR2 SYGVKD.

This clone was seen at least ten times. CDR3 DNA (partial): TGTGCCAGTAGTATGGGACAGACTTACACCGGGGAG. Protein product: CASSMGQTYTGE. The entire CDR3 is CASSMGQTYTGELFF. This chain uses TRBV19 with TRBJ2-2; TRBD1 aligns across 7 bases. The read halts 3 residues ahead of the CDR3 end, with the missing end drawn from the germline J gene. Germline trimming cut 3 bases from V and 3 bases from J; bases unmatched to any gene: 4. This CDR3 is built from 15 residues. CDR1 is LNHDA and CDR2 is SQIVND in the germline V gene (reference sequence).

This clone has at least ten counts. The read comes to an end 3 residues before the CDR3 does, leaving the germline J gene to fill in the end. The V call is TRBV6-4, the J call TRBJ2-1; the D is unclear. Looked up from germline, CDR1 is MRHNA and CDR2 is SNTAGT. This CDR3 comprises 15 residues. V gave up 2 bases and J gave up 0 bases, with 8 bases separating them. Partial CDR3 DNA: TGTGCCAGCAGTGACGAGACTCCCTCCTACAATGAG. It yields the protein CASSDETPSYNE. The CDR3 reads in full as CASSDETPSYNEQFF.

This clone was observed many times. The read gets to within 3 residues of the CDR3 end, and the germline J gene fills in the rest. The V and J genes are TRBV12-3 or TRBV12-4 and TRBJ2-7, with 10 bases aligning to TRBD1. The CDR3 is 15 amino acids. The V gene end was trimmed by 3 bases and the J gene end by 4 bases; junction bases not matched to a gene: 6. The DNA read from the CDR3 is TGTGCCAGCAGTTTTGTCGGGACAGGGGCGTACGAG. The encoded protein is CASSFVGTGAYE. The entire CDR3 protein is CASSFVGTGAYEQYF.

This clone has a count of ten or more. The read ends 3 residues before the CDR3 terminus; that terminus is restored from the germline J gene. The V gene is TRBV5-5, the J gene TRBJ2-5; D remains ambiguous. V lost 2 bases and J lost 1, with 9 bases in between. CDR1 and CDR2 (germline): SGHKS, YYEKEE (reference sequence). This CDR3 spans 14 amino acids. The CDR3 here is CASSLLHSQETQYF. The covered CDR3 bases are TGTGCCAGCAGCTTACTCCACAGCCAAGAGACC.

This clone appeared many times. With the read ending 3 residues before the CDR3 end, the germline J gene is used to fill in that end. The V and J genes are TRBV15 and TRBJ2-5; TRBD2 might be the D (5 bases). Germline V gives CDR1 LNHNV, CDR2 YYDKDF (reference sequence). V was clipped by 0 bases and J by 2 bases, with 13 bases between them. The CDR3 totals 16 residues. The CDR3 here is CATSRDNSGGQETQYF. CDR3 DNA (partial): TGTGCCACCAGCAGAGATAACTCTGGCGGGCAAGAGACC.

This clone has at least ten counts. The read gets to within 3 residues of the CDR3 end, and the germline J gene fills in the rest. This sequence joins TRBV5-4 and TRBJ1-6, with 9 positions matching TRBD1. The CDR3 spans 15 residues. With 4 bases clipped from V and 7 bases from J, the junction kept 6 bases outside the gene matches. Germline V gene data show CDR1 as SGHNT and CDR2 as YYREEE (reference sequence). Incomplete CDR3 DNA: TGTGCCAGCAGCGTCGCGGGACAGGGAAATTCACCC. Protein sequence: CASSVAGQGNSP. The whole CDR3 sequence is CASSVAGQGNSPLHF.

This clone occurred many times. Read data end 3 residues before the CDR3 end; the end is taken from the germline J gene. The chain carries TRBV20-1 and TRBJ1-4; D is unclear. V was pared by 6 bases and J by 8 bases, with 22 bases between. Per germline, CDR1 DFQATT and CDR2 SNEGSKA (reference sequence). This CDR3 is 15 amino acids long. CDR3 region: CSAGRRAGINEKLFF. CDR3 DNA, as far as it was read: TGCAGTGCGGGCCGACGAGCAGGTATCAACGAAAAA.

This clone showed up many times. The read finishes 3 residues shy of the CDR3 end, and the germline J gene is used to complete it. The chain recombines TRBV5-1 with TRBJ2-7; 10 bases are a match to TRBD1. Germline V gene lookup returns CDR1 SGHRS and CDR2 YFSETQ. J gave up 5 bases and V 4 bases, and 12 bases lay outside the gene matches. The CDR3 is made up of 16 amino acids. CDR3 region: CASSPRGGTGVDEQYF. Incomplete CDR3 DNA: TGCGCCAGCAGCCCCCGCGGGGGGACAGGGGTTGACGAG.

Partial CDR3 DNA: TGTGCCAGTAGTGGAGTCGGAGGGCCCTTGGCCGAC. Its translation: CASSGVGGPLAD. The full CDR3 reads CASSGVGGPLADYTF. The J gene is TRBJ1-2, the V gene TRBV19; no definite D call. The CDR3 end lies 3 residues beyond the end of the read and is filled in from the germline J gene. The CDR3 covers 15 residues. Germline values: CDR1 LNHDA, CDR2 SQIVND (reference sequence).

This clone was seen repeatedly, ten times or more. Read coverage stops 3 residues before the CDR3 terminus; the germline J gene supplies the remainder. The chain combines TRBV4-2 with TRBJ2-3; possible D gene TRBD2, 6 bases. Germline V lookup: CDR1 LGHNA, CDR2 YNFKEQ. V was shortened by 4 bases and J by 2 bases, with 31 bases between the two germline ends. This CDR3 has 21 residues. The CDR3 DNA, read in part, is TGTGCCAGCAGCCCGAGGAATTTGCGGGGTGGGCCCCGCTACCTCACAGATACG. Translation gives CASSPRNLRGGPRYLTDT. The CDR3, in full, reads CASSPRNLRGGPRYLTDTQYF.

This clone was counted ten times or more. CDR3 loop: CSARPPQAGNTIYF. The sequenced CDR3 bases are TGCAGTGCCCGCCCACCGCAGGCGGGAAACACC. This chain links TRBV20-1 with TRBJ1-3; D call uncertain. The read gets to within 3 residues of the CDR3 end, and the germline J gene fills in the rest. Germline CDR1 DFQATT, CDR2 SNEGSKA (reference sequence). The V gene lost 6 bases and the J gene lost 4 bases, with 16 bases spanning the gap. The CDR3 has 14 amino acids.

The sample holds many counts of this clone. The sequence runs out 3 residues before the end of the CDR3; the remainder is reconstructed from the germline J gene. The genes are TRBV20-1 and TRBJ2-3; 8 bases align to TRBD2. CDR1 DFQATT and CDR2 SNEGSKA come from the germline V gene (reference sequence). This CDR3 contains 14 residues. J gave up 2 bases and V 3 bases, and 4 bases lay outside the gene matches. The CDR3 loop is CSASIAGHTDTQYF. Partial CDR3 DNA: TGCAGTGCTAGTATAGCGGGGCACACAGATACG.

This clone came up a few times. The CDR3 protein is CSAQSRDRGNEQYF. The sequenced part of the CDR3 DNA is TGCAGTGCTCAGAGCCGGGACAGGGGGAACGAG. The chain employs TRBV20-1 and TRBJ2-7; 11 bases agree with TRBD1. The sequenced fragment ends 3 residues before the CDR3 boundary, so the rest is inferred from the germline J gene. CDR3 length: 14 amino acids. Germline V gene data show CDR1 as DFQATT and CDR2 as SNEGSKA (reference sequence). V lost 5 bases to trimming and J lost 5 bases; unmatched junction nucleotides: 8.

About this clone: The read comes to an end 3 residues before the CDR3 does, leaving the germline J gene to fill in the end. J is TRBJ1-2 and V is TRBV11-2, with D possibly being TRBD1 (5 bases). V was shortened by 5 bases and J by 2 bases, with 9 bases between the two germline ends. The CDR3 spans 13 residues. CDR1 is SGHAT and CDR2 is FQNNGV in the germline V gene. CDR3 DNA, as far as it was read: TGTGCCAGCAGCGCCGACAGAAACTATGGC. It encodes CASSADRNYG. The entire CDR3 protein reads CASSADRNYGYTF.

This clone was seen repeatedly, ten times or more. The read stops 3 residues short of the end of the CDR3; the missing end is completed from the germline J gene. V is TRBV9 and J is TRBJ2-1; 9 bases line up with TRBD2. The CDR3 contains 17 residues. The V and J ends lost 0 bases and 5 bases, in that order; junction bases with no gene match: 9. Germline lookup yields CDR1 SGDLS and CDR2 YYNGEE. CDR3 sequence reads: CASSVDPAGGGNNEQFF. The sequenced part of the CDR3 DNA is TGTGCCAGCAGCGTAGATCCAGCGGGAGGTGGGAACAATGAG. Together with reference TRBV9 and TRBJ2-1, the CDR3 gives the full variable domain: DSGVTQTPKHLITATGQRVTLRCSPRSGDLSVYWYQQSLDQGLQFLIQYYNGEERAKGNILERFSAQQFPDLHSELNLSSLELGDSALYFCASSVDPAGGGNNEQFFGPGTRLTVL.

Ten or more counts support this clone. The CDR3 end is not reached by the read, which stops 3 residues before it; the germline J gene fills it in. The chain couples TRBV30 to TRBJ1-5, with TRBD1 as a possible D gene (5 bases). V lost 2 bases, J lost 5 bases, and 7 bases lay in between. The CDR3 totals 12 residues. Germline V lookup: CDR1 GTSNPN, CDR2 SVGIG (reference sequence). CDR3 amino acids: CAWSLGDQPQHF. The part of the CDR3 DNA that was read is TGTGCCTGGAGTCTAGGGGATCAGCCC.

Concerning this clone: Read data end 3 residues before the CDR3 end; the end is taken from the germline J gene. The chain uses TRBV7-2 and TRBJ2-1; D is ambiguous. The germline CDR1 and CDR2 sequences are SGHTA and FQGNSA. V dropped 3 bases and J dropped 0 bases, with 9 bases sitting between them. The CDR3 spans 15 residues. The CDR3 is CASSFQTSSYNEQFF. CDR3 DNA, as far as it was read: TGTGCCAGCAGCTTCCAAACCAGCTCCTACAATGAG. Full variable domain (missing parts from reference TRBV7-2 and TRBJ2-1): GAGVSQSPSNKVTEKGKDVELRCDPISGHTALYWYRQSLGQGLEFLIYFQGNSAPDKSGLPSDRFSAERTGGSVSTLTIQRTQQEDSAVYLCASSFQTSSYNEQFFGPGTRLTVL.